These T cell receptor beta chains were read from a single sample in a study of regulatory T cells in long-lasting Graves disease. Using its own MiXCR run on the multiplex PCR reads, TCRdb lists one record per CDR3 protein. The sample consists of some 500,000 distinct CDR3 sequences, roughly 14% of them appearing once. This same sample was also taken into another study, of T cells in Graves' hyperthyroidism and ophthalmopathy.

The input for sequencing was peripheral blood mononuclear cells (PBMCs), taken at new diagnosis, from a patient treated with antithyroid drugs. The receptor set was obtained from a young man with Graves disease. The CDR3 runs from the conserved cysteine through the conserved F or W. A D gene is named only where the DNA matches it firmly. Clone size is shown for a subset of rows, as once, few, many or a class of expanded clone.

size	D	J	V	CDR3	DNA
few	.	TRBJ2-6	TRBV5-5	CASRAGNSGANVLTF	TGTGCCAGCAGGGCCGGGAACTCTGGGGCCAACGTCCTGACTTTC
many	.	TRBJ1-2	TRBV11-2	CASSSDSAYGYTF	TGTGCCAGCAGCTCTGACAGCGCTTATGGCTACACCTTC
many	.	TRBJ2-7	TRBV2	CASSEGVTYEQYF	TGTGCCAGCAGTGAAGGGGTGACATACGAGCAGTACTTC
many	TRBD1	TRBJ1-2	TRBV27	CASRRQGINYGYTF	TGTGCCAGCAGACGACAGGGGATCAACTATGGCTACACCTTC
once	TRBD2	TRBJ2-1	TRBV19	CASTLSGRYNEQFF	TGTGCCAGTACCCTTAGCGGGAGGTACAATGAGCAGTTCTTC
many	.	TRBJ2-5	TRBV20-1	CSARGEGQKTQYF	TGCAGTGCTAGAGGGGAAGGGCAAAAGACCCAGTACTTC
many	.	TRBJ1-2	TRBV6-5	CASSYSGSRYGYTF	TGTGCCAGCAGTTACTCGGGCAGTCGCTATGGCTACACCTTC
.	.	TRBJ1-1	TRBV10-3	CAITAAQISEAFF	TGTGCCATCACTGCGGCCCAGATCAGTGAAGCTTTCTTT
many	.	TRBJ1-1	TRBV12-5	CASGLREADTEAFF	TGTGCTAGTGGTTTGAGGGAAGCCGACACTGAAGCTTTCTTT
.	TRBD1	TRBJ1-6	TRBV6-5	CASSYSGYGTGDSPLHF	TGTGCCAGCAGTTACTCGGGTTACGGGACAGGGGATTCACCCCTCCACTTT
many	.	TRBJ2-1	TRBV5-1	CASRDLAIANEQFF	TGCGCCAGCAGGGACCTAGCGATTGCCAATGAGCAGTTCTTC
many	.	TRBJ1-1	TRBV28	CASSLPTDRPNTEAFF	TGTGCCAGCAGTTTACCCACGGACAGACCGAACACTGAAGCTTTCTTT
few	.	TRBJ2-6	TRBV12-3/TRBV12-4	CASSFRSRGLSGANVLTF	TGTGCCAGCAGTTTTCGGTCCAGGGGATTATCTGGGGCCAACGTCCTGACTTTC
many	TRBD1	TRBJ2-5	TRBV6-5	CASSSDRQGGGQETQYF	TGTGCCAGCAGTTCCGATCGACAGGGTGGCGGCCAAGAGACCCAGTACTTC
many	.	TRBJ1-3	TRBV6-2/TRBV6-3	CASSYVAGSSGNTIYF	TGTGCCAGCAGTTACGTCGCGGGTAGCTCTGGAAACACCATATATTTT
many	TRBD1	TRBJ1-1	TRBV2	CASSIDRASTEAFF	TGTGCCAGCAGCATCGACAGGGCCAGCACTGAAGCTTTCTTT
few	.	TRBJ2-5	TRBV5-6	CASSLPSVQETQYF	TGTGCCAGCAGCTTGCCGTCAGTCCAAGAGACCCAGTACTTC
few	.	TRBJ1-5	TRBV7-9	CAGSGPYDVQPQHF	TGTGCCGGTTCCGGACCCTACGACGTTCAGCCCCAGCATTTT
.	.	TRBJ2-1	TRBV4-1	CASSPPGASDEQFF	TGCGCCAGCAGCCCACCCGGGGCTAGCGATGAGCAGTTCTTC
many	.	TRBJ1-4	TRBV11-2	CASSLDTFATNEKLFF	TGTGCCAGCAGCTTAGACACCTTTGCAACTAATGAAAAACTGTTTTTT
many	.	TRBJ1-6	TRBV11-2	CASSLMGSPLHF	TGTGCCAGCAGCTTAATGGGATCACCCCTCCACTTT
.	.	TRBJ1-3	TRBV15	CATSIAFGQGGFSGNTIYF	TGTGCCACCAGCATAGCCTTTGGCCAAGGGGGATTCTCTGGAAACACCATATATTTT
few	TRBD1	TRBJ1-2	TRBV5-1	CASSSLRDRGRGYTF	TGCGCCAGCAGCTCTCTCCGGGACAGGGGGCGAGGCTACACCTTC
.	TRBD2	TRBJ2-5	TRBV20-1	CSVEAGLGEETQYF	TGCAGCGTTGAGGCAGGACTAGGTGAAGAGACCCAGTACTTC
many	.	TRBJ1-2	TRBV29-1	CSVNGHLYGYTF	TGCAGCGTAAACGGACACCTCTATGGCTACACCTTC
many	.	TRBJ1-4	TRBV28	CASSHGSATNEKLFF	TGTGCCAGCAGCCACGGCAGCGCAACTAATGAAAAACTGTTTTTT
.	.	TRBJ2-3	TRBV27	CASSLGGRTDKQYF	TGTGCCAGCAGTTTGGGTGGACGCACAGATAAGCAGTATTTT
many	.	TRBJ2-7	TRBV2	CASSPSVGGYEQYF	TGTGCCAGCAGTCCGTCGGTGGGAGGCTACGAGCAGTACTTC
.	.	TRBJ2-1	TRBV7-9	CASSLDQGTYEQFF	TGTGCCAGCAGCTTAGATCAGGGTACCTATGAGCAGTTCTTC
.	TRBD2	TRBJ2-1	TRBV29-1	CSVGRPGLAGVNEQFF	TGCAGCGTTGGAAGGCCTGGACTAGCGGGAGTCAATGAGCAGTTCTTC